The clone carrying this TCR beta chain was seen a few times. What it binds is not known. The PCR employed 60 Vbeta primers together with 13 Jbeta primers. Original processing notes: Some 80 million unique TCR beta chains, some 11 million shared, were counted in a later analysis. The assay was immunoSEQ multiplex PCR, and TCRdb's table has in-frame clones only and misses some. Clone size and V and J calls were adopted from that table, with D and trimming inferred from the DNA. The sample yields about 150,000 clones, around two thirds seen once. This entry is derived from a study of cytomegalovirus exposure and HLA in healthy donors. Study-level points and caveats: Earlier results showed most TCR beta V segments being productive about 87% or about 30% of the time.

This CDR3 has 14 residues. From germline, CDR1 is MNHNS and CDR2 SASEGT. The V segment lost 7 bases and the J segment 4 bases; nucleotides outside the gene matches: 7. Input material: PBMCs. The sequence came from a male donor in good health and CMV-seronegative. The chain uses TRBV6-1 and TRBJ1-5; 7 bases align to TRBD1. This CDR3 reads CASKPGQSNQPQHF. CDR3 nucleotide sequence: TGTGCCAGCAAGCCGGGACAGAGTAATCAGCCCCAGCATTTT.